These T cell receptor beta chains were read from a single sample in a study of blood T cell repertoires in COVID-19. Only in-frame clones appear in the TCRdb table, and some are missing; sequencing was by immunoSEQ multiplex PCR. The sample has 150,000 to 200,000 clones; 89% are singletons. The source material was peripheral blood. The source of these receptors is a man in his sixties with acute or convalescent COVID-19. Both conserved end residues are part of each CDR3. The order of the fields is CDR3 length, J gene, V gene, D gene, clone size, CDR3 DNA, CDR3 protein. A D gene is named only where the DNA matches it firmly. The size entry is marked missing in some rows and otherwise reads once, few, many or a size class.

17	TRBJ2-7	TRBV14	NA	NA	TGTGCCAGCAGCCAAGACGCGGCTAAGCGGCGCCACTACGAGCAGTACTTC	CASSQDAAKRRHYEQYF
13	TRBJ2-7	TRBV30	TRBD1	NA	TGTGCCTGGCGGACAGGCGGCAGGGACGAGCAGTACTTC	CAWRTGGRDEQYF
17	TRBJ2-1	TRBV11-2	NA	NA	TGTGCCAGCAGCCCTCTCATCGGGGGGCAAGCGGGCAATGAGCAGTTCTTC	CASSPLIGGQAGNEQFF
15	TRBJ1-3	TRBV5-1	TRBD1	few	TGCGCCAGCAGCTTGGAGGGACAGAGCTTTAACACCATATATTTT	CASSLEGQSFNTIYF
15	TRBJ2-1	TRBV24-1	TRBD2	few	TGTGCCACCAGTGATTTTAGCGGGGGACTCAATGAGCAGTTCTTC	CATSDFSGGLNEQFF
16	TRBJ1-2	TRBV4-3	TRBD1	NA	TGCGCCAGCGCACCCGGGACAGGGGGCAATTCTGGCGGCTACACCTTC	CASAPGTGGNSGGYTF
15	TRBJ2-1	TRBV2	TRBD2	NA	TGTGCCAGCAGTGCTACCGGGACTAGTTACAATGAGCAGTTCTTC	CASSATGTSYNEQFF
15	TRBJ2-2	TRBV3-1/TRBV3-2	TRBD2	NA	TGTGCCAGCAGCCAAGGAGCGGGGTATGGCGGGGAGCTGTTTTTT	CASSQGAGYGGELFF
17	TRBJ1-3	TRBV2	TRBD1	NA	TGTGCCAGCAGTGAAGGGACAGGGTTCCACTCTGGAAACACCATATATTTT	CASSEGTGFHSGNTIYF
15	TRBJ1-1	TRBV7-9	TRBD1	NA	TGTGCCAGCAGCTTAACGACAGGGGGAAAAACTGAAGCTTTCTTT	CASSLTTGGKTEAFF
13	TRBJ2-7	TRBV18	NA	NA	TGTGCCAGCTCCAAAGCGCCATTCTACGAGCAGTACTTC	CASSKAPFYEQYF
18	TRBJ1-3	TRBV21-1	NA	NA	TGTGCCAGCAGCAGGACGGGAGGGGGAGGGGCGCCGGGAAACACCATATATTTT	CASSRTGGGGAPGNTIYF
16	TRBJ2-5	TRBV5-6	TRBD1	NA	TGTGCCAGCAGCTTGTTCGCCCCAGGGGGACAAGAGACCCAGTACTTC	CASSLFAPGGQETQYF
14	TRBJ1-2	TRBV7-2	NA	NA	TGTGCCAGCAGCCCGGGACATTCCAACTATGGCTACACCTTC	CASSPGHSNYGYTF
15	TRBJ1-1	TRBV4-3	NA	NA	TGCGCCAGCAGCCAAGACAGGGTTAAAAACACTGAAGCTTTCTTT	CASSQDRVKNTEAFF
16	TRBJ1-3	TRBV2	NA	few	TGTGCCAGCAAACTTACCTTGAGTGACACTGGAAACACCATATATTTT	CASKLTLSDTGNTIYF
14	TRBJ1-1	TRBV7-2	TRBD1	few	TGTGCCAGCAGCGCCTGGACAGGGGGCACTGAAGCTTTCTTT	CASSAWTGGTEAFF
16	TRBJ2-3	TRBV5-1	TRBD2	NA	TGCGCCAGCAGCAAGGGACTAGCGGATTACACAGATACGCAGTATTTT	CASSKGLADYTDTQYF
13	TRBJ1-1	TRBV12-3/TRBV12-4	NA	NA	TGTGCCAGCAGTTTTTGGGAACAAGGGGGAGCTTTCTTT	CASSFWEQGGAFF
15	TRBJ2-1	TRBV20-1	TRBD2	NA	TGCAGTGCTAGTCTTAGCGGGGGGGCTTTGAATGAGCAGTTCTTC	CSASLSGGALNEQFF
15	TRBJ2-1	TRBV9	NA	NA	TGTGCCAGCAGCGTAACGGGGGACCCCTACAATGAGCAGTTCTTC	CASSVTGDPYNEQFF
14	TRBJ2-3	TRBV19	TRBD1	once	TGTGCCAGTAGTTGGGGGACAGAGCCAGATACGCAGTATTTT	CASSWGTEPDTQYF
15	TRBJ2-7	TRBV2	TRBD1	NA	TGTGCCAGCACTGTGGGACAGGGGGACCCCTACGAGCAGTACTTC	CASTVGQGDPYEQYF
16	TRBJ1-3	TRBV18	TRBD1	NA	TGTGCCAGCTCATCGGGACAGCTACGCTCTGGAAACACCATATATTTT	CASSSGQLRSGNTIYF
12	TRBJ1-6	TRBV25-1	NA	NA	TGTGCCAGCGGTGAACAAAATTCACCCCTCCACTTT	CASGEQNSPLHF
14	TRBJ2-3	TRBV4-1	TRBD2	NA	TGCGCCAGCAGCCAGGGGGGGTCCACAGATACGCAGTATTTT	CASSQGGSTDTQYF
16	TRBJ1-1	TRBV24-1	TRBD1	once	TGTGCCACCAGTGGTACTGGGGACAGTCAGAACACTGAAGCTTTCTTT	CATSGTGDSQNTEAFF
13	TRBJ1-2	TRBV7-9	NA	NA	TGTGCCAGCAGCCCCACATTAAACTATGGCTACACCTTC	CASSPTLNYGYTF
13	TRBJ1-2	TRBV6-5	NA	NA	TGTGCCAGCAGCTACCGGGATAACTATGGCTACACCTTC	CASSYRDNYGYTF
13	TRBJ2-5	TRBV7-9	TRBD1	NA	TGTGCCAGCAGCTTCCGACAGGGTGAGACCCAGTACTTC	CASSFRQGETQYF
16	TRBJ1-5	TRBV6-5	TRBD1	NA	TGTGCCAGCAGTTACTTGGGGACAGGGGCATATCAGCCCCAGCATTTT	CASSYLGTGAYQPQHF
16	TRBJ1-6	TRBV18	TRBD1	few	TGTGCCAGCTCACCACCTGGGGACAGGACTATTTCACCCCTCCACTTT	CASSPPGDRTISPLHF
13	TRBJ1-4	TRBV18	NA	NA	TGTGCCAGCTCGGCCAGGGCGAATGAAAAACTGTTTTTT	CASSARANEKLFF
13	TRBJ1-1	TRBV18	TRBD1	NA	TGTGCCAGCCGGACAGGGAGAAACACTGAAGCTTTCTTT	CASRTGRNTEAFF
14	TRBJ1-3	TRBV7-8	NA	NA	TGTGCCAGCAGCTTAGGCAGGCCCCCGTACACCATATATTTT	CASSLGRPPYTIYF
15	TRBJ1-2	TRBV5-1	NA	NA	TGCGCCAGCAGCTTGGATATAGACAGGCCTTATGGCTACACCTTC	CASSLDIDRPYGYTF
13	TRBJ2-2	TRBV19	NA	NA	TGTGCCAGTAGTCTGGACTTGACCGGGGAGCTGTTTTTT	CASSLDLTGELFF
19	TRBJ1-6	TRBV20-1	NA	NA	TGCAGTGCTAGTACCCTCGAGGGCAGGGGAAGCTCCTATAATTCACCCCTCCACTTT	CSASTLEGRGSSYNSPLHF
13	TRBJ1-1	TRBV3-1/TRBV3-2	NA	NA	TGTGCCAGCACCCGAGAGCGGGGGGCTACGGCTTTCTTT	CASTRERGATAFF
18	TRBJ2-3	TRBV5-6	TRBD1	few	TGTGCCAGCAGCTCCCCCCGACGACAGGGGCCCCGCACAGATACGCAGTATTTT	CASSSPRRQGPRTDTQYF
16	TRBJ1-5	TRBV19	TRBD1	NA	TGTGCCAGTAGTTCAATGACAGGGGGTGGTAATCAGCCCCAGCATTTT	CASSSMTGGGNQPQHF
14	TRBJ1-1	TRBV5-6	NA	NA	TGTGCCAGCAGCTTGGGTAGGGGGAGCACTGAAGCTTTCTTT	CASSLGRGSTEAFF
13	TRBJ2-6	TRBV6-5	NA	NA	TGTGCCAGCAGGTCTACGGGGGCCAACGTCCTGACTTTC	CASRSTGANVLTF
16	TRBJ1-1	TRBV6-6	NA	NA	TGTGCCAGCAGTTACTCGGGGGCGGGGGCGAACACTGAAGCTTTCTTT	CASSYSGAGANTEAFF
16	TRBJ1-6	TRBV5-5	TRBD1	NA	TGTGCCAGCAGCTTGGGGACAGGGGCAAATAATTCACCCCTCCACTTT	CASSLGTGANNSPLHF
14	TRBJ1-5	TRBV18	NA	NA	TGTGCCAGCTCACGACAGGATAGCAATCAGCCCCAGCATTTT	CASSRQDSNQPQHF
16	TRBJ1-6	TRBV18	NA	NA	TGTGCCAGCTCACTCGGACCCGGGGGGGAAAATTCACCCCTCCACTTT	CASSLGPGGENSPLHF
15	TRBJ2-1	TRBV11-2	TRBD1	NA	TGTGCCAGCAGCTGGGGACAGGGGGCTCGGAATGAGCAGTTCTTC	CASSWGQGARNEQFF
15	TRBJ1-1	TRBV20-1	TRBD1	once	TGCAGTGCTAGTGGGGGACAGGGGGCTGTAAAAGAAGCTTTCTTT	CSASGGQGAVKEAFF
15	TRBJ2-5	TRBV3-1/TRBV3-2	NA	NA	TGTGCCAGCAGCCAATCCGCAGGGGCTTGGGAGACCCAGTACTTC	CASSQSAGAWETQYF
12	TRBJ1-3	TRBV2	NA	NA	TGTGCCAGCTCAGGGTCGGGAAACACCATATATTTT	CASSGSGNTIYF
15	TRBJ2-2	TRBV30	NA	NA	TGTGCCATCCCCCCCAGCGGACGGAACACCGGGGAGCTGTTTTTT	CAIPPSGRNTGELFF
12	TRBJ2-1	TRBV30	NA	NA	TGTGCCTGGGGAGGGACATACAATGAGCAGTTCTTC	CAWGGTYNEQFF
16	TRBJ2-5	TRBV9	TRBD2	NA	TGTGCCAGCAGCGTGGGACTAGCGGGGGGACGGGAGACCCAGTACTTC	CASSVGLAGGRETQYF
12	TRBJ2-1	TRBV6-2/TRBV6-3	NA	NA	TGTGCCAGCAGCCTACTAGCTAGGGCCCAGTTCTTC	CASSLLARAQFF
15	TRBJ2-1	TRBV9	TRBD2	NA	TGTGCCAGCAGCGTGGGGACTAGCTCCTACAATGAGCAGTTCTTC	CASSVGTSSYNEQFF
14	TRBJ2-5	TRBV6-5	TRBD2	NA	TGTGCCACCACCGGGACTAGATTCCCCGAGACCCAGTACTTC	CATTGTRFPETQYF